This TCR beta chain was recorded in a study of T cells in Graves' hyperthyroidism and ophthalmopathy. TCR beta CDR3 sequences were amplified from RNA transcripts. Using the HTBI primer set, a first-round RT-PCR was run on the TCR CDR3. TCRdb reprocessed the multiplex PCR reads via MiXCR and lists one record per CDR3 protein. The sample lists 350,000 or so distinct CDR3 sequences; approximately 17% were seen once. V lost 4 bases and J lost 7, with 17 bases in between. The germline CDR1 and CDR2 sequences are SGDLS and YYNGEE. CDR3 size: 14 residues. Reasons for excluding patients were uncontrolled infection, other autoimmune disease, pregnancy or lactation. Orbital computed tomography, thyroid ultrasound, serum thyroxine and TRAb, and clinical symptoms together informed the diagnoses. Fresh peripheral blood, about 9.3 ml, yielded the PBMCs.

The V gene is TRBV9, the J gene TRBJ2-5; a possible D gene is TRBD2 (5 bases). Material for sequencing was blood. This TCR was recovered from a woman between 25 and 40 years old with Graves' hyperthyroidism that later progressed to Graves' ophthalmopathy. For the CDR3, the DNA is TGTGCCAGCAGCCCAGACCCGGGGTCGGGGACCCAGTACTTC. It translates to CASSPDPGSGTQYF. The variable domain in full, with the rest retrieved from reference TRBV9 and TRBJ2-5, is DSGVTQTPKHLITATGQRVTLRCSPRSGDLSVYWYQQSLDQGLQFLIQYYNGEERAKGNILERFSAQQFPDLHSELNLSSLELGDSALYFCASSPDPGSGTQYFGPGTRLLVL.